Shown below are 3 T cell receptor beta chains from a single sample sequenced in a study of T cell responses to AZD1222 COVID-19 vaccine (TCRdb year 2021). The library was produced with the immunoSEQ multiplex PCR assay. Here the immuneACCESS table is served through TCRdb, limited to in-frame sequences with V and J called. Missing clones are a known gap in these copies; in checked studies unresolved V genes cover under half, and the rest lacks a known reason. The sample contains about 160,000 clones, more than 75% of them found a single time. The biggest ten clones account for approximately 4.5% of the sample. According to the study, the label for this sample's time point signals: about 28 days (+/-7) after the second vaccine dose. The source was peripheral blood, collected 28 days after the second AZD1222 dose. All receptors derive from an adult who received the AZD1222 COVID-19 vaccine.

The chain has TRBV11-2 and TRBJ2-2, with TRBD1 matching 10 bases. The V gene's germline CDR1 is SGHAT and CDR2 FQNNGV. Losses at the gene ends were 8 bases for V and 6 bases for J; bases not matched to a gene: 12. The length of the CDR3 is 16 residues. In DNA form, the CDR3 reads TGTGCCAGCTTCCCGGGACAGGGGTTTTTTGCCGGGGAGCTGTTTTTT. This sequence encodes CASFPGQGFFAGELFF.

The chain employs TRBV25-1 and TRBJ1-4; D is uncertain. Trimming left V 3 bases short and J 4 bases short, with 6 bases between. The CDR3 has 13 amino acids. Germline CDR1 reads MGHDK; CDR2 reads SYGVNS. Written as DNA, the CDR3 is TGTGCCAGCAGTGACAGAATTAATGAAAAACTGTTTTTT. Its translation: CASSDRINEKLFF.

V usage is TRBV3-1 (or the pseudogene TRBV3-2) and J usage is TRBJ1-2; no clear D gene. V lost 0 bases, J lost 7 bases, and 9 bases lay in between. The CDR3 extends over 13 amino acids. CDR1 and CDR2 (germline): LGHDT, YNNKEL (reference sequence). DNA of the CDR3: TGTGCCAGCAGCCAAGAGTTTAAGACTGGCTACACCTTC. Translation gives CASSQEFKTGYTF.